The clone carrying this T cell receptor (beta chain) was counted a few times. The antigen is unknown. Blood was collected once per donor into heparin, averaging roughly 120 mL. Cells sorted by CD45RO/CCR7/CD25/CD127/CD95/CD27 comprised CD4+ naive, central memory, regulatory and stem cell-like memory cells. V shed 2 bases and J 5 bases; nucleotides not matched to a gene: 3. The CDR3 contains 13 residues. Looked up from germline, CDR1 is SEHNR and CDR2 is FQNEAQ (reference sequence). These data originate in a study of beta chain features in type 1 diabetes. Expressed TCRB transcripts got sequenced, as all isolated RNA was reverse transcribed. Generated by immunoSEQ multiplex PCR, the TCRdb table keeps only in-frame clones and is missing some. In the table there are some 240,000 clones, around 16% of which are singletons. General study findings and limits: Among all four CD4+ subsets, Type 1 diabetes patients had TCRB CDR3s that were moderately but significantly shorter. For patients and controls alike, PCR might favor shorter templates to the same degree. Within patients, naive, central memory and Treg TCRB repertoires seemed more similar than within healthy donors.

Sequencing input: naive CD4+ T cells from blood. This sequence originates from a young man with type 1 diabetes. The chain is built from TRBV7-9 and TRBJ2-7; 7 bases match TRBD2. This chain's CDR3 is CASSLREGDEQYF. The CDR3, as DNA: TGTGCCAGCAGCTTAAGGGAGGGCGACGAGCAGTACTTC.